These 10 T cell receptor beta chains were sequenced from one sample in a study of identical twins. TCRdb passed the 5' RACE reads through MiXCR, listing each CDR3 protein once. The sample consists of a few hundred thousand distinct CDR3 sequences, roughly 9.8% of them appearing once. These data were also filed under a second study, of yellow fever vaccine responses in identical twins.

The sample consisted of CD8+ T cells sorted from blood. The origin of the receptors is a woman aged 18-35 years in good health.

The CDR3 sequence is CASSFGATLTYEQYF. The CDR3 nucleotides read TGTGCCAGCAGCTTCGGGGCCACACTTACCTACGAGCAGTACTTC. This chain uses TRBV11-2 with TRBJ2-7; D tentatively fits TRBD1 or TRBD2 (5 bases each). This CDR3 has 15 amino acids. The germline CDR1 and CDR2 sequences are SGHAT and FQNNGV. Between the trimmed V and J ends, which lost 3 bases and 2 bases, there was a span of 14 bases. Full variable domain (remainder filled in from reference TRBV11-2 and TRBJ2-7): EAGVAQSPRYKIIEKRQSVAFWCNPISGHATLYWYQQILGQGPKLLIQFQNNGVVDDSQLPKDRFSAERLKGVDSTLKIQPAKLEDSAVYLCASSFGATLTYEQYFGPGTRLTVT.

This clonotype came up a few times. The chain has TRBV5-1 and TRBJ2-3; D gene uncertain. Germline loops: CDR1 SGHRS, CDR2 YFSETQ. This CDR3 region has 16 residues. The germline V and J ends were trimmed by 4 bases and 6 bases, with 21 bases remaining between them. CDR3 sequence: CASSPARLPPGDTQYF. The CDR3 DNA reads as TGCGCCAGCAGCCCAGCACGGTTGCCCCCTGGGGATACGCAGTATTTT.

This clonotype has ten or more counts. The rearrangement uses TRBV4-3 and TRBJ2-7, with D tentatively TRBD2 (6 bases). The CDR3 consists of 16 residues. The germline V gene has CDR1 LGHNA and CDR2 YSLEER. V was trimmed by 0 bases and J by 3 bases, leaving 15 bases between them. The chain's CDR3 is CASSQERVADLYEQYF. The DNA of the CDR3 is TGCGCCAGCAGCCAAGAAAGGGTAGCGGACCTCTACGAGCAGTACTTC.

Only a few counts were recorded for this clonotype. The rearrangement joins TRBV7-9 to TRBJ2-1; D gene ambiguous. In germline, CDR1 is SEHNR, CDR2 FQNEAQ (reference sequence). Trimming left V 2 bases short and J 10 bases short, with 6 bases between. This CDR3 spans 11 amino acids. The CDR3 is CASSLSREQFF. The CDR3 DNA reads TGTGCCAGCAGCTTAAGTCGAGAGCAGTTCTTC.

The chain is built from TRBV9 and TRBJ1-1, with a weak D call TRBD1 (5 bases). There are 15 residues in the CDR3. Germline V CDR1 and CDR2: SGDLS, YYNGEE. V dropped 2 bases and J dropped 0 bases, with 11 bases sitting between them. CDR3 sequence: CASSVFGTLNTEAFF. The CDR3 region has the DNA TGTGCCAGCAGCGTGTTCGGGACCCTGAACACTGAAGCTTTCTTT.

Details on this clonotype: A much more abundant neighbour one base away suggests this may be a read error. CDR3 residues: CSVMSGVSYDQYF. CDR3 DNA: TGCAGCGTCATGTCGGGGGTCTCCTACGACCAGTACTTC. V and J are TRBV29-1 and TRBJ2-7; perhaps TRBD2 as D (6 bases). The CDR3 loop spans 13 amino acids. CDR1 and CDR2 (germline): SQVTM, ANQGSEA.

This clonotype was counted ten times or more. This chain joins TRBV7-6 and TRBJ2-5; tentatively, D is TRBD2 (5 bases). CDR3 length: 16 residues. Looked up from germline, CDR1 is SGHVS and CDR2 is FNYEAQ. V dropped 7 bases and J dropped 4 bases, with 22 bases sitting between them. CDR3 nucleotides: TGTGCCAGCACCGCCGGCTACGGGGATGGGGTAGAGACCCAGTACTTC. It encodes CASTAGYGDGVETQYF.

The sample holds a few counts of this clonotype. The chain joins TRBV7-9 to TRBJ2-7; a weak D match, TRBD1 (6 bases). Germline assignment: CDR1 SEHNR and CDR2 FQNEAQ (reference sequence). This CDR3 spans 16 amino acids. V lost 4 bases, J lost 4 bases, and 20 bases lay in between. Here the CDR3 DNA reads TGTGCCAGCAGCTCAACGCATCTACAGGGACATTACGAGCAGTACTTC. This translates into CASSSTHLQGHYEQYF.

This clonotype was detected a few times. The rearrangement joins TRBV6-5 to TRBJ1-4; 9 bases agree with TRBD1. The CDR3 has 15 residues. Germline values: CDR1 MNHEY, CDR2 SVGAGI. After removal of 2 bases from V and 8 bases from J, the junction contained 6 bases not matched to a gene. CDR3 in amino acids: CASSYNTGGREKLFF. The CDR3 bases are TGTGCCAGCAGTTACAATACAGGGGGCAGGGAAAAACTGTTTTTT.

This clonotype appeared a few times. The chain employs TRBV3-1 and TRBJ2-7, with D possibly matching TRBD1 (6 bases). CDR1 is LGHDT, CDR2 YNNKEL, per germline (reference sequence). The CDR3 has 15 amino acids. V was clipped by 4 bases and J by 2 bases, with 15 bases between them. The CDR3, as DNA: TGTGCCAGCAGCCTTAACAGGGAGCTGGCCTACGAGCAGTACTTC. Translated, it gives CASSLNRELAYEQYF.